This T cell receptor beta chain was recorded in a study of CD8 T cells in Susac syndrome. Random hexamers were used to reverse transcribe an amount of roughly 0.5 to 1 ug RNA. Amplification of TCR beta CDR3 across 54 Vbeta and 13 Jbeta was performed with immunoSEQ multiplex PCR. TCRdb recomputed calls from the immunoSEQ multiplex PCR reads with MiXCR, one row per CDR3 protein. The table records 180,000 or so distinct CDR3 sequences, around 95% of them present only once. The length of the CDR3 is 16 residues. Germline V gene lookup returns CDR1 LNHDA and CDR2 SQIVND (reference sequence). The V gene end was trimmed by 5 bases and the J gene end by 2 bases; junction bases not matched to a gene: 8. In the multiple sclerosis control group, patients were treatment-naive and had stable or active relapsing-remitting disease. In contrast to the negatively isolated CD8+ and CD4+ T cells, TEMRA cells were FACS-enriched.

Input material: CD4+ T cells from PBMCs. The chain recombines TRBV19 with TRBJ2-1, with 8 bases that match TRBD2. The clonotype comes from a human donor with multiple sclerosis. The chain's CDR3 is CASSSARSGAYNEQFF. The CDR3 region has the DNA TGTGCCAGTAGTTCAGCCCGTAGCGGGGCCTACAATGAGCAGTTCTTC.